Ten or more counts support the clone carrying this T cell receptor (beta chain). Its target is not known. These data come from a study of T cells in Graves' hyperthyroidism and ophthalmopathy. Study details: Blood was drawn when the patient was first diagnosed and still untreated. Study outcomes and limitations: Ophthalmopathy was predicted by the model a median of about 6.5 months ahead of onset.

Regions amplified from RNA transcripts were the TCR beta CDR3 regions. In the first-round RT-PCR of the TCR CDR3, the HTBI primer set was used. TCRdb reprocessed the multiplex PCR reads with MiXCR, giving one entry per CDR3 protein. The sample has 400,000 to 450,000 distinct CDR3 sequences, roughly 14% seen once. The clonotype originates from a man aged 18-30 years with Graves' ophthalmopathy. Material: blood.

DNA for the CDR3: TGTGCCAGCAGCATAGCGGGGGGCGTAGGTGGCTACACCTTC. Its protein product is CASSIAGGVGGYTF. The chain couples TRBV6-1 to TRBJ1-2, with D perhaps TRBD1 (6 bases). CDR3 length: 14 amino acids. Germline CDR1 and CDR2: MNHNS and SASEGT. Deletions cut 6 bases from V and 7 bases from J, with 18 bases between.